One sample yielded the 27 T cell receptor beta chains listed below, sequenced in a study of shared clonotypes between healthy human individuals. Some clones are missing from TCRdb's copy, which holds only in-frame ones; the method was immunoSEQ multiplex PCR. The data hold around 720,000 clones, with roughly 72% observed a single time. The sequencing sample was made of memory CD4+ T cells sorted from blood. Indicated subset: CD45RA-negative fraction. The receptors originated from a woman aged 25 to 39 in good health.

This clone was counted a few times. This chain links TRBV9 with TRBJ1-2; D is uncertain. The CDR3 covers 12 residues. The ends were cut back, 7 bases at V and 0 bases at J, with 7 bases in the middle. CDR1 and CDR2 from the germline V gene are SGDLS and YYNGEE. The CDR3 spells CASSTTNYGYTF. As DNA, the CDR3 is TGTGCCAGCTCGACAACTAACTATGGCTACACCTTC.

V usage is TRBV7-8 and J usage is TRBJ1-2, with a possible D match to TRBD1 (6 bases). This CDR3 has 15 amino acids. V dropped 2 bases and J dropped 8 bases, with 18 bases sitting between them. From germline, CDR1 is SGHVS and CDR2 FQNEAQ. CDR3 loop: CASSLSPAGAGGYTF. CDR3 sequence (DNA): TGTGCCAGCAGCTTATCGCCCGCAGGGGCGGGGGGCTACACCTTC.

The chain links TRBV15 to TRBJ1-5; perhaps TRBD1 as D (6 bases). The CDR3 length is 18 residues. Trimming removed 0 bases from V and 1 base from J, with 16 bases in between. Germline CDR1 and CDR2: LNHNV and YYDKDF (reference sequence). CDR3 in amino acids: CATSREYANRASNQPQHF. CDR3 coding DNA: TGTGCCACCAGCAGAGAGTATGCCAACAGGGCAAGCAATCAGCCCCAGCATTTT.

This clone was seen a few times. The gene calls are TRBV19 and TRBJ1-5; a weak D match, TRBD1 (5 bases). The CDR3 is 14 residues long. CDR1 and CDR2 (germline): LNHDA, SQIVND (reference sequence). The V gene lost 4 bases and the J gene lost 2 bases, with 9 bases spanning the gap. CDR3 sequence reads: CASSTGGGNQPQHF. DNA of the CDR3: TGTGCCAGTAGTACTGGGGGTGGCAATCAGCCCCAGCATTTT.

The chain links TRBV7-2 to TRBJ1-4; D not certain. There are 15 residues in the CDR3. Trimming left V 2 bases short and J 0 bases short, with 7 bases between. Germline CDR1 is SGHTA and CDR2 is FQGNSA. The DNA of the CDR3 is TGTGCCAGCAGCTTATCAAGTGCAACTAATGAAAAACTGTTTTTT. Translating it yields CASSLSSATNEKLFF.

The chain recombines TRBV19 with TRBJ2-1, with TRBD2 matching over 10 bases. This CDR3 has 19 residues. V lost 7 bases to trimming and J lost 0 bases; unmatched junction nucleotides: 15. CDR1 is LNHDA, CDR2 SQIVND, per germline (reference sequence). The CDR3 DNA sequence: TGTGCCAGTAACACCCCCGGACTAGCGGCCTCGAGCTCCTACAATGAGCAGTTCTTC. It yields the protein CASNTPGLAASSSYNEQFF. The whole variable domain, remainder taken from reference TRBV19 and TRBJ2-1, is DGGITQSPKYLFRKEGQNVTLSCEQNLNHDAMYWYRQDPGQGLRLIYYSQIVNDFQKGDIAEGYSVSREKKESFPLTVTSAQKNPTAFYLCASNTPGLAASSSYNEQFFGPGTRLTVL.

The chain combines TRBV28 with TRBJ2-5; no reliable D call. Trimming removed 6 bases at V and 2 bases at J, with 16 bases between. CDR3 size: 15 residues. CDR1 is MDHEN and CDR2 is SYDVKM in the germline V gene. CDR3 sequence reads: CASSPVGGMQETQYF. The CDR3, as DNA: TGTGCCAGCAGCCCCGTCGGTGGGATGCAAGAGACCCAGTACTTC.

This clone was picked up a small number of times. The chain carries TRBV6-5 and TRBJ1-4; a possible D gene is TRBD1 (6 bases). Germline CDR1 reads MNHEY; CDR2 reads SVGAGI. The CDR3 loop spans 13 amino acids. Deletions cut 5 bases from V and 14 bases from J, with 18 bases between. The CDR3: CASSQRVQGLLFF. Here the CDR3 DNA reads TGTGCCAGCAGTCAGCGTGTACAGGGTCTTCTGTTTTTT.

The rearrangement joins TRBV27 to TRBJ2-6; 11 bases agree with TRBD1. The germline CDR1 and CDR2 sequences are MNHEY and SMNVEV (reference sequence). The CDR3 length is 19 residues. With 6 bases clipped from V and 4 bases from J, the junction kept 14 bases outside the gene matches. DNA for the CDR3: TGTGCCAGCAGCACAGGACAGGGGGCGCCTCGGTTCGGGGCCAACGTCCTGACTTTC. It yields the protein CASSTGQGAPRFGANVLTF.

The chain carries TRBV5-8 and TRBJ1-5, with D unclear. Germline CDR1 and CDR2: SGHTS and YDEGEE. This CDR3 has 13 amino acids. The V end was cut by 4 bases, the J end by 5 bases, with 10 bases between. CDR3: CASSPDWDQPQHF. The CDR3 coding sequence is TGTGCCAGCAGCCCGGATTGGGATCAGCCCCAGCATTTT.

V and J are TRBV28 and TRBJ1-1; TRBD1 agrees at 9 bases. Germline V gene lookup returns CDR1 MDHEN and CDR2 SYDVKM. V was clipped by 5 bases and J by 3 bases; unmatched bases: 7. The CDR3 length is 15 residues. For the CDR3, the DNA is TGTGCCAGCAGTCCCCAACAGGGGGCCTACACTGAAGCTTTCTTT. Protein product: CASSPQQGAYTEAFF.

The chain has TRBV28 and TRBJ2-1; either TRBD1 or TRBD2 may fit D (7 bases each). This CDR3 is 16 amino acids long. Germline V CDR1 and CDR2: MDHEN, SYDVKM. Trimming left V 6 bases short and J 1 base short, with 16 bases between. The DNA for the CDR3 is TGTGCCAGCAGCCTGGCAGGGGGGGGTTCCTACAATGAGCAGTTCTTC. This gives the protein CASSLAGGGSYNEQFF.

The chain joins TRBV7-8 to TRBJ1-2; 10 positions match TRBD1. Germline V lookup: CDR1 SGHVS, CDR2 FQNEAQ. The V segment lost 5 bases and the J segment 2 bases; nucleotides outside the gene matches: 5. The CDR3 is 15 amino acids. The CDR3 spells CASSPRDRGNYGYTF. The CDR3 bases are TGTGCCAGCAGCCCCCGGGACAGGGGAAACTATGGCTACACCTTC.

The rearrangement joins TRBV19 to TRBJ2-1; 13 bases align to TRBD2. V lost 4 bases and J lost 5; bases outside the gene matches: 2. CDR1 and CDR2 (germline): LNHDA, SQIVND (reference sequence). This CDR3 has 15 residues. This CDR3 reads CASSRGTSGNNEQFF. The CDR3 DNA reads TGTGCCAGTAGTAGAGGGACTAGCGGGAACAATGAGCAGTTCTTC.

J is TRBJ2-3 and V is TRBV14; D gene uncertain. The CDR3 extends over 13 amino acids. Per germline, CDR1 SGHDN and CDR2 FVKESK. V dropped 5 bases and J dropped 4 bases, with 10 bases sitting between them. The CDR3 DNA is TGTGCCAGCAGCTCATACCGGGCAGATACGCAGTATTTT. This gives the protein CASSSYRADTQYF.

The chain recombines TRBV2 with TRBJ2-1; D is undetermined. The CDR3 covers 12 residues. With 8 bases removed from V and 6 bases from J, the gap between germline ends came to 11 bases. Per germline, CDR1 SNHLY and CDR2 FYNNEI. CDR3 loop: CASVQWGNEQFF. In DNA form, the CDR3 reads TGTGCCAGCGTCCAATGGGGCAATGAGCAGTTCTTC.

This chain links TRBV1 with TRBJ2-2; the table's D call of TRBD2 was not tested on the DNA. TRBV1 corresponds to a pseudogene. This CDR3 contains 18 residues. The CDR3 region is CTSSQGEIAGGNTGELFF. CDR3 in DNA: TGCACCAGCAGCCAAGGGGAGATAGCGGGAGGAAACACCGGGGAGCTGTTTTTT.

The chain is built from TRBV7-6 and TRBJ2-5; 13 bases agree with TRBD2. Per the germline V gene, CDR1 is SGHVS and CDR2 is FNYEAQ. V was clipped by 5 bases and J by 2 bases; unmatched bases: 8. The CDR3 has 17 residues. DNA of the CDR3: TGTGCCAGCAGCCGAGGACTAGCGGGAGCTGGGCAAGAGACCCAGTACTTC. Translation gives CASSRGLAGAGQETQYF.

The table lists this clone with many counts. The rearrangement uses TRBV28 and TRBJ1-2; 9 nucleotides match TRBD1. The length of the CDR3 is 14 residues. Germline V gene data show CDR1 as MDHEN and CDR2 as SYDVKM. J lost 4 bases, V lost 5 bases, and 5 bases had no gene match. The CDR3 loop reads CASSGQGYLYGYTF. CDR3 in DNA: TGTGCCAGCAGTGGACAGGGGTACCTCTATGGCTACACCTTC.

The V gene is TRBV7-2, the J gene TRBJ2-7, with TRBD2 matching over 8 bases. From germline, CDR1 is SGHTA and CDR2 FQGNSA. The trim removed 4 bases at V and 7 bases at J, leaving 6 bases unmatched. The CDR3 has 13 residues. CDR3 coding DNA: TGTGCCAGCAGCTCAGGGACTAGGCGGGAGCAGTACTTC. It specifies CASSSGTRREQYF.

The chain employs TRBV18 and TRBJ1-1; D may be TRBD1 (6 bases). Germline lookup yields CDR1 KGHSH and CDR2 LQKENI. CDR3 size: 13 residues. V lost 5 bases and J lost 5, with 12 bases in between. The CDR3 region is CASSSSGDTEAFF. For the CDR3, the DNA is TGTGCCAGCTCATCGTCAGGGGATACTGAAGCTTTCTTT.

This chain connects TRBV30 to TRBJ2-2, with 7 bases that match TRBD2. The V segment lost 3 bases and the J segment 6 bases; nucleotides outside the gene matches: 13. CDR1 and CDR2 from the germline V gene are GTSNPN and SVGIG (reference sequence). The CDR3 loop spans 16 amino acids. This CDR3 is CAWSPGLAAFSGELFF. CDR3 in DNA: TGTGCCTGGAGCCCGGGGCTAGCGGCATTCTCCGGGGAGCTGTTTTTT.

This clone appeared once. The chain links TRBV28 to TRBJ2-1, with a possible D match to TRBD1 (5 bases). This CDR3 has 13 residues. V was shortened by 6 bases and J by 9 bases, with 15 bases between the two germline ends. CDR1 is MDHEN, CDR2 SYDVKM, per germline. The CDR3 here is CASRGRRHIEQFF. CDR3 bases: TGTGCCAGCAGGGGGCGAAGACACATTGAGCAGTTCTTC.

This sequence joins TRBV19 and TRBJ1-1; D is unresolved. CDR1 and CDR2 (germline): LNHDA, SQIVND (reference sequence). The V end lost 11 bases, the J end lost 5 bases, and 21 bases lay between the germline ends. The CDR3 has 14 residues. The chain's CDR3 is CASKRLPLGTEAFF. In DNA form, the CDR3 reads TGTGCCTCCAAGAGATTACCCCTAGGGACTGAAGCTTTCTTT.

The count of this clone is one. The chain has TRBV7-9 and TRBJ2-3; D uncertain. The CDR3 contains 14 residues. V was shortened by 1 base and J by 2 bases, with 7 bases between the two germline ends. CDR1 is SEHNR and CDR2 is FQNEAQ in the germline V gene (reference sequence). The CDR3 DNA reads TGTGCCAGCAGCTTAGGGACGATCACAGATACGCAGTATTTT. Its protein product is CASSLGTITDTQYF.

The CDR3 here is CASRTGITEAFF. CDR3 DNA sequence: TGTGCCAGCAGGACAGGGATCACTGAAGCTTTCTTT. V is TRBV2 and J is TRBJ1-1, with 7 positions matching TRBD1. V gave up 6 bases and J gave up 4 bases; unmatched junction bases: 2. The germline CDR1 and CDR2 sequences are SNHLY and FYNNEI. The CDR3 extends over 12 amino acids.

The chain carries TRBV15 and TRBJ2-7; D may correspond to TRBD1 or TRBD2 (6 bases each). Germline values: CDR1 LNHNV, CDR2 YYDKDF (reference sequence). V was shortened by 5 bases and J by 7 bases, with 24 bases between the two germline ends. The CDR3 is 16 residues long. In nucleotides, the CDR3 is TGTGCCACCAGCCCGACCGGGGGCAGGGGACGGGTAGAGCAGTACTTC. Translating gives CATSPTGGRGRVEQYF.